This T cell receptor (beta chain) was captured in a study of blood T cell repertoires in COVID-19. Study in general: Researchers got acute and convalescent COVID-19 samples from the United States, Italy and Spain.

Germline CDR1 and CDR2: SGHTA and FQGTGA. Trimming took 5 bases from V and 0 from J, leaving 7 bases between them. This CDR3 is 14 amino acids long. In the original workflow: Amplified reference gene primers provided the basis for estimating nucleated cell counts. Clones were sequenced by immunoSEQ multiplex PCR, and TCRdb holds only the in-frame ones, with some missing. The DNA gave D and trimming, while V, J and clone size come from that table. Here the sample spans roughly 250,000 clones, 70% to 85% being singletons. The sequencing input was peripheral blood. The clonotype comes from a woman in her forties with active or convalescent COVID-19. The chain is built from TRBV7-3 and TRBJ2-2; D is unresolved. The CDR3: CASSPVANTGELFF. The CDR3 DNA is TGTGCCAGCAGCCCGGTCGCGAACACCGGGGAGCTGTTTTTT.